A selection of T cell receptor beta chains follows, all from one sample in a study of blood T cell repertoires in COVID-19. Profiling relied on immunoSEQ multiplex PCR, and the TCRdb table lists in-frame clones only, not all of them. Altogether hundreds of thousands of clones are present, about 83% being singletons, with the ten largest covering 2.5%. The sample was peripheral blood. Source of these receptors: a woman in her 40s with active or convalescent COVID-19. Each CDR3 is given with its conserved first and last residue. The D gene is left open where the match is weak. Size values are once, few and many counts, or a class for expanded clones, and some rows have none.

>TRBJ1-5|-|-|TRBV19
TGTGCCAGTAGTACGGGCCGCGGACAGTCCCATAGCAATCAGCCCCAGCATTTT
CASSTGRGQSHSNQPQHF
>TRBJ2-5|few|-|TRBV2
TGTGCCAGCGGCAGGCAGGAGACCCAGTACTTC
CASGRQETQYF
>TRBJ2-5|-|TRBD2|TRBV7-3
TGTGCCAGCAGCCCGGGACTAGCGGAGGAGACCCAGTACTTC
CASSPGLAEETQYF
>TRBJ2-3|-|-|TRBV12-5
TGTGCTAGTGGTTTGGACCGACAGGGCACAGATACGCAGTATTTT
CASGLDRQGTDTQYF
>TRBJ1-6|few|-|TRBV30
TGTGCCTGGACAGGGGCCCGCGCCCGCCTCCACTTT
CAWTGARARLHF
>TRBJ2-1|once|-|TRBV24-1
TGTGCCACCAGCGAGTCCTACAATGAGCAGTTCTTC
CATSESYNEQFF
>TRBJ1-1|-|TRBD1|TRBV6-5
TGTGCCAGCAGTTCACAGGGGGCGTCCACTGAAGCTTTCTTT
CASSSQGASTEAFF
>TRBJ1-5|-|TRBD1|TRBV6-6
TGTGCCAGCAGTAAACAGGGGACCGATCAGCCCCAGCATTTT
CASSKQGTDQPQHF
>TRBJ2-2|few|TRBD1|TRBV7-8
TGTGCCAGCAGCCCTCGACAGGGGCCAAACACCGGGGAGCTGTTTTTT
CASSPRQGPNTGELFF
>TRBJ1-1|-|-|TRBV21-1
TGTGCCAGCAGTTCAGGGGGCCCGTACACTGAAGCTTTCTTT
CASSSGGPYTEAFF
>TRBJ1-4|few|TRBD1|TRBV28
TGTGCCAGCAGTTCGACAGGGGCCCACCCAACTAATGAAAAACTGTTTTTT
CASSSTGAHPTNEKLFF
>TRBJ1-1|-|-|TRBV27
TGTGCCAGCAGTTTAAACAGAATGAACACTGAAGCTTTCTTT
CASSLNRMNTEAFF
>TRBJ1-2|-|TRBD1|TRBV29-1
TGCAGCGTCAGGGACAGATTCAGCTATGGCTACACCTTC
CSVRDRFSYGYTF
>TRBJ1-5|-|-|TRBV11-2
TGTGCCAGCAGCTTAGGGGTTGGCGGGGCCAGCAATCAGCCCCAGCATTTT
CASSLGVGGASNQPQHF
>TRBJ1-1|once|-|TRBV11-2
TGTGCCAGCAGCCCCCCACAGAACACTGAAGCTTTCTTT
CASSPPQNTEAFF
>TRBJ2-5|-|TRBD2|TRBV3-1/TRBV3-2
TGTGCCAGCAGCCAAGCCCGGCGGGGGGCGTTCCAAGAGACCCAGTACTTC
CASSQARRGAFQETQYF
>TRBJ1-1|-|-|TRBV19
TGTGCCAGCGTCACAGGGACATACACTGAAGCTTTCTTT
CASVTGTYTEAFF
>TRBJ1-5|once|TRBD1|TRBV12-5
TGTGCTAGTGGTTTTTGGGACAGGGGGCTATATAGCAATCAGCCCCAGCATTTT
CASGFWDRGLYSNQPQHF
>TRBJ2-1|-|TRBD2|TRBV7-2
TGTGCCAGCAGCATAAACCCCCGGGGGGGCCTAAATGAGCAGTTCTTC
CASSINPRGGLNEQFF
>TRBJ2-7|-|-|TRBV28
TGTGCCAGCAGTGGCCTCGCGGCCGTGTTCTCCTACGAGCAGTACTTC
CASSGLAAVFSYEQYF
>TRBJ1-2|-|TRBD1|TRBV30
TGTGCCTGGAGCGCAGGGACAGCGTCCCTCTATGGCTACACCTTC
CAWSAGTASLYGYTF
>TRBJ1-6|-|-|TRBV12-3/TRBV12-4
TGTGCCAGCAGCTCCGACAGGAATTCACCCCTCCACTTT
CASSSDRNSPLHF
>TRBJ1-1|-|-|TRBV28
TGTGCCACGACGCGACGGGGTCGAAAAGCTTTCTTT
CATTRRGRKAFF
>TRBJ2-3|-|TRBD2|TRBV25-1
TGTGCCAGCACTATTGATGGGAGCGGGAGGGCAGGAGATACGCAGTATTTT
CASTIDGSGRAGDTQYF
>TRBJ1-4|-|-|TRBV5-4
TGTGCCAGCAGCGGAACCGCGGGGGGCACAACTAATGAAAAACTGTTTTTT
CASSGTAGGTTNEKLFF
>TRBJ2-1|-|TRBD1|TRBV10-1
TGCGCCAGCAGTGAGTCGACCCTGGGACAGGGGGCTTCCCCCAATGAGCAGTTCTTC
CASSESTLGQGASPNEQFF
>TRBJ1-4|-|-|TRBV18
TGTGCCAGCTCACCGGGGCAGGGTTCCAGGGAAAAACTGTTTTTT
CASSPGQGSREKLFF
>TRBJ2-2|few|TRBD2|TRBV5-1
TGCGCCAGCAGATTGGCACTAGCGGGAGCCGGGGAGCTGTTTTTT
CASRLALAGAGELFF
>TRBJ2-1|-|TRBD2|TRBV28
TGTGCCAGCCGGGGGGACCCCAATGAGCAGTTCTTC
CASRGDPNEQFF
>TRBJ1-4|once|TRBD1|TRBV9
TGTGCCAGCAGCCCCCCGGGACAGGAAAAACTGTTTTTT
CASSPPGQEKLFF
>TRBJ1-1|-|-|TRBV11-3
TGTGCCAGCAGCTTAGGCGCAGGGAACACTGAAGCTTTCTTT
CASSLGAGNTEAFF
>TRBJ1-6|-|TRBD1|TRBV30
TGTGCCTGTCCGACCGGGACAGGGACCTCTGTTGGACCCCTCCACTTT
CACPTGTGTSVGPLHF
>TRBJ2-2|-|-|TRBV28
TGTGCCAGCAAAACAGGGATCGGGGAGCTGTTTTTT
CASKTGIGELFF
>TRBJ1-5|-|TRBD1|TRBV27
TGTGCCAGCAGTCGGAAGACAGGGGGCTTGTTGAGTCAGCCCCAGCATTTT
CASSRKTGGLLSQPQHF
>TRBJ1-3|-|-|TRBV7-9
TGTGCCAGCAGCTTATCTCTCGGGGTTCTCTCTGGAAACACCATATATTTT
CASSLSLGVLSGNTIYF
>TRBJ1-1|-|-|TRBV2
TGTGCCACCGTACCTAGGACAACCGACACTGAAGCTTTCTTT
CATVPRTTDTEAFF
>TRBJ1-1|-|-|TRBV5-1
TGCGCCAGCAGTCCGCACTTCGGGGTTATCGAGACTGAAGCTTTCTTT
CASSPHFGVIETEAFF
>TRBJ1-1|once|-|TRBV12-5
TGTGCTAGTGGTCACGGGGGGACTGAAGCTTTCTTT
CASGHGGTEAFF
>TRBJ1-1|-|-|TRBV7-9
TGTGCCAGCAGCTTATCAGGGGATACTGAAGCTTTCTTT
CASSLSGDTEAFF
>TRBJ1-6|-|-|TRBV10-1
TGCGCCAGCACGGGGGGAGGGTGGGAAAAACCCCTCCACTTT
CASTGGGWEKPLHF
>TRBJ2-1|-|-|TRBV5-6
TGTGCCAGCAGCTTGTGGCAGGGGTCCTACAATGAGCAGTTCTTC
CASSLWQGSYNEQFF
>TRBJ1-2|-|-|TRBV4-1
TGCGCCAGCAGCCACGGCGGGAACTATGGCTACACCTTC
CASSHGGNYGYTF